The source of this TCR beta chain is a study of shared clonotypes between healthy human individuals (TCRdb year 2020). Regarding the research as a whole: Three men and a couple of women, aged 18 to 49 years, made up the cohort. Each donor's leukapheresis produced roughly between about 0.85 and 10 billion PBMCs. To estimate repertoire size and how much clonotype sharing occurs between individuals, the study deeply sequenced the blood TCR repertoires of roughly 5 healthy adults. Per donor, three plates each were used for CD4 naive and CD4 memory, two for CD8 naive, and one for CD8 memory. To increase sequencing depth and limit assay-specific biases, different laboratories used diverse techniques to prepare libraries and sequence TCR repertoires.

Between the V and J ends, shortened by 0 bases and 5 bases respectively, the junction contains 19 bases. There are 18 amino acids in the CDR3, from cysteine to phenylalanine inclusive. Only the CDR3 DNA is retained, 54 bases long and in frame from the first base. The germline V gene encodes CDR1 MNHEY and CDR2 SMNVEV (reference sequence). TCR CDR3 regions were amplified from genomic DNA by multiplex PCR using the deep immunoSEQ assay. For each cell subset, the extracted genomic DNA was distributed evenly across all wells of several immunoSEQ 96-well plates, and each plate served as one replicate. For sorted subsets, 200 to 250 ng genomic DNA, equal to 25,000 to 35,000 T cell genomes, was loaded into each replicate PCR. Purified libraries were measured with a Qubit 3.0 fluorometer, size-checked on a Bioanalyzer 2100, and measured again with the KAPA Library Quantification kit. Every immunoSEQ 96-well plate was sequenced on a dedicated single-read 150-cycle Illumina NextSeq 550 flow cell. In the paper's pipeline: Because the immunoSEQ output included only junctional sequences and no quality scores, the filtering could not be the same as the filtering used for full-length reads. Sequences were annotated with PyIR, a Python wrapper for IgBLAST v1.9, and V/J genes and CDR3 were assigned using IMGT germline references. Reads were filtered out if the reads had weak V/J assignments (E-value above 1e-6), no CDR3, stop codons, out-of-frame junctions, or ambiguous translated residues. V3J clonotypes were defined as sequences sharing an identical inferred V gene, J gene, and CDR3 amino acid sequence. To compute the percentage overlap between repertoires, the number of shared unique clonotypes was divided by the size of the smaller repertoire. Richness of each repertoire was evaluated using RTK rarefaction, the Chao1 estimator, and Recon v2.1 estimates of unobserved clonotypes. For all TCRbeta clonotypes obtained by the gDNA method from a few donors, generation probabilities were computed with OLGA. TCRdb stores this immuneACCESS table with in-frame sequences only. Part of the clones is absent; in the studies checked, under half of the shortfall reflects unresolved V genes, and no reason is known for the rest. V and J calls and clone size are given by that table; D and trimming were obtained from the DNA. Recorded for this sample are more than 900,000 clones; about four fifths of them occurred a single time. The ten largest clones represent roughly 0.65% of the sample.

About this clone itself: No cognate antigen has been identified for it. The sample holds no much larger clone one base away, and base qualities are not on file.

The investigation overall reported the following: Based on pairwise subsampling, the degree of clonotype sharing among donors was expected to be affected by sequencing depth. Compared with non-shared clonotypes, the clonotypes found in all four sorted-subset donors had higher generation probabilities. When a handful of donors were compared, the shared fraction of clonotypes was approximately 5% for naive CD4, around 3.5% for naive CD8, roughly 2.5% for memory CD4, and 0.4% for memory CD8. Because the study included a small number of donors, the genetic and exposure-history diversity represented was limited. Sampling was restricted to blood, and TCR repertoires in tissue are likely to differ from TCR repertoires in blood. Rarefaction of sorted-subset datasets indicated incomplete sequencing despite the large sequencing depth. Naive subsets generally had larger estimated clonotype richness than memory subsets.

The donors were healthy, HIV-negative adults with no recently reported acute infections or vaccinations. All donors were Caucasian adults living in Nashville, Tennessee, USA. CD4+ T cells were enriched through magnetic negative selection, after which naive cells were positively selected on CD45RA and the remaining negative fraction served as the memory subset. Blood was obtained by leukapheresis, after which PBMCs were separated by Ficoll-Histopaque density gradient centrifugation and cryopreserved in liquid nitrogen vapor phase. Analytical flow cytometry was used to check the purity and quantity of each magnetically sorted T cell population. Genomic DNA was isolated from each sorted fraction and quantified by UV absorbance on a Nanodrop 2000c.

The rearranged segments are TRBV27 and TRBJ2-2, with TRBD1 tentatively as D gene (5 bases match). Sequences were obtained from memory CD4+ T cells from PBMCs. The cell subset or site label for this specimen denotes: CD45RA-negative fraction. The clonotype was recovered from a man aged 18 to 35 in good health. Some clones in this sample may be carry-over from other donors' samples. CDR3 loop: CASSLSASQGFSTGELFF. The nucleotide sequence reads TGTGCCAGCAGTTTATCTGCCTCGCAGGGTTTTTCGACCGGGGAGCTGTTTTTT.